This T cell receptor (beta chain) is from a study of blood T cell repertoires in COVID-19. Method: immunoSEQ multiplex PCR; TCRdb's copy keeps in-frame clones and lacks some. Among about half a million clones listed, 75% to 90% were seen once. The V gene's germline CDR1 is KGHDR and CDR2 SFDVKD. V lost 6 bases and J 6 bases, leaving 10 bases between the germline ends. The length of the CDR3 is 12 residues. The gene calls are TRBV24-1 and TRBJ1-1; no clear D. The sequencing sample was made of peripheral blood. The TCR was taken from a human donor in a cohort sampled during active COVID-19. This CDR3 is CATSRGTAEAFF. In DNA, the CDR3 is TGTGCCACCAGTCGGGGTACGGCTGAAGCTTTCTTT.